This record concerns one T cell receptor beta chain sequence. Its antigen is still unknown. TCRdb fed the reads into MiXCR, producing one record per CDR3 protein. The sample has approximately 76,000 distinct CDR3 sequences, about 40% seen once. These data belong to a study of T cell repertoires in cytomegalovirus infection. Across the whole study: Researchers turned to recently identified HLA-C-restricted CMV epitopes as well as well-studied HLA-B-restricted ones. Public TCR beta signatures marked donors with CMV infection and the matching HLA.

Study-wide findings and caveats: In two of eight donors, the top clonotype was HLA-C-restricted CMV-specific. Summed frequency of public TCR beta families distinguished CMV carriers with the relevant HLA.

V shed 0 bases and J shed 1 base, with 21 bases lying between them. The germline V gene has CDR1 SGHDN and CDR2 FVKESK. The CDR3 totals 19 residues. The chain links TRBV14 to TRBJ1-2; D perhaps matches TRBD1 (6 bases). The sequenced sample was CD8+ T cells from cultured PBMCs, obtained from culture after CMV antigen stimulation. This TCR derives from a human donor in good health (CMV status not recorded). Some clones in this sample may be carry-over from other donors' samples. The CDR3 bases are TGTGCCAGCAGCCAAGATATTGCAATAATCGGCAGGGGTAACTATGGCTACACCTTC. Its protein product is CASSQDIAIIGRGNYGYTF.